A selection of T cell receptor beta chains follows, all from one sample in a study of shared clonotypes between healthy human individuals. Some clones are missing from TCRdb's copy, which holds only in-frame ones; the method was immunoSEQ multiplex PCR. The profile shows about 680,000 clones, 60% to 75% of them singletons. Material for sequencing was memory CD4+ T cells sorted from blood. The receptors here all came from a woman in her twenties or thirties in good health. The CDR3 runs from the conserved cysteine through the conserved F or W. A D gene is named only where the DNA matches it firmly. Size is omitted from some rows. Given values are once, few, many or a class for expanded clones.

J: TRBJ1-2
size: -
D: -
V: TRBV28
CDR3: CASSLDRTKGGYTF
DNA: TGTGCCAGCAGTCTCGACAGGACTAAAGGTGGCTACACCTTC

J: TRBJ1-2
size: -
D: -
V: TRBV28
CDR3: CASSQTVMYGYTF
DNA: TGTGCCAGCAGCCAGACAGTCATGTATGGCTACACCTTC

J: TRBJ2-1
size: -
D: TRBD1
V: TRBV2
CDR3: CASTPGQLNNEQFF
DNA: TGTGCCAGCACCCCGGGACAGCTAAACAATGAGCAGTTCTTC

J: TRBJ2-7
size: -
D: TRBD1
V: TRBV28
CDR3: CASSSGGTYEQYF
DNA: TGTGCCAGCAGTTCAGGGGGTACCTACGAGCAGTACTTC

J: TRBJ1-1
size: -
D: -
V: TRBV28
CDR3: CASSLGGRVAFF
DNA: TGTGCCAGCAGTTTAGGGGGGAGAGTGGCTTTCTTT

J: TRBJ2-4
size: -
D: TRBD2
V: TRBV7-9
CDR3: CASSLGRAGGKNIQYF
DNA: TGTGCCAGCAGCTTAGGACGCGCGGGAGGCAAAAACATTCAGTACTTC

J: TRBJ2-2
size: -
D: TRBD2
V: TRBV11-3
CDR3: CASSSGTSGTGELFF
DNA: TGTGCCAGCAGCTCAGGGACTAGCGGCACCGGGGAGCTGTTTTTT

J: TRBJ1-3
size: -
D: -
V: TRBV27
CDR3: CASRPGAGGNTIYF
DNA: TGTGCCAGCAGGCCCGGGGCTGGGGGAAACACCATATATTTT

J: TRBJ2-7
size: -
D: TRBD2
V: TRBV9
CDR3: CASSQTSGGYEQYF
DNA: TGTGCCAGCAGCCAAACTAGCGGGGGGTACGAGCAGTACTTC

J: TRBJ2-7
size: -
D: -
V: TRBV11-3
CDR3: CASSRLGSYEQYF
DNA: TGTGCCAGCTCCCGGCTCGGCTCCTACGAGCAGTACTTC

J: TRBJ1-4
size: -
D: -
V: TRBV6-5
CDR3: CASSYSRDEKLFF
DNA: TGTGCCAGCAGTTACTCAAGAGATGAAAAACTGTTTTTT

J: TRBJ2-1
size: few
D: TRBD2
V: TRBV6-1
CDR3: CASSGKRGGRRSSDEQFF
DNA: TGTGCCAGCAGTGGTAAGAGAGGCGGGAGGCGCTCATCGGATGAGCAGTTCTTC

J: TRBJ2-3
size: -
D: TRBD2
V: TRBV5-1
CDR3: CASRPQRGYTDTQYF
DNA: TGCGCCAGCCGCCCCCAGCGGGGCTACACAGATACGCAGTATTTT

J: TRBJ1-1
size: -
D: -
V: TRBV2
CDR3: CASSEQDRSHTEAFF
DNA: TGTGCCAGCAGTGAACAAGACAGGTCCCACACTGAAGCTTTCTTT

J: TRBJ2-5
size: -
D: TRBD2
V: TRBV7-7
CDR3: CASSLGTSGSETQYF
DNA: TGTGCCAGCAGCTTGGGGACTAGCGGGAGTGAGACCCAGTACTTC